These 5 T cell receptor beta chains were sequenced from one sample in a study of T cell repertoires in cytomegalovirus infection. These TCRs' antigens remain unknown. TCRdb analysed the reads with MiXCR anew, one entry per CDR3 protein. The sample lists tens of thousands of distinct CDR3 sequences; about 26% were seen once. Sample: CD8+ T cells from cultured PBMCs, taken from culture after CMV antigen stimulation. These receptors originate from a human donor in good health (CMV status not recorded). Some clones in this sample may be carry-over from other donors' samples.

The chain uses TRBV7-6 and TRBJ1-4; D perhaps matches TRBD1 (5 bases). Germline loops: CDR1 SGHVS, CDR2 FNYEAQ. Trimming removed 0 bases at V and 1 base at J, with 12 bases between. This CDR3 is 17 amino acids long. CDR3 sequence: CASSLALGRETNEKLFF. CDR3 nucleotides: TGTGCCAGCAGCTTAGCGCTCGGCAGGGAAACTAATGAAAAACTGTTTTTT. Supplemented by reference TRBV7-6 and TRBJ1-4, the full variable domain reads GAGVSQSPRYKVTKRGQDVALRCDPISGHVSLYWYRQALGQGPEFLTYFNYEAQQDKSGLPNDRFSAERPEGSISTLTIQRTEQRDSAMYRCASSLALGRETNEKLFFGSGTQLSVL.

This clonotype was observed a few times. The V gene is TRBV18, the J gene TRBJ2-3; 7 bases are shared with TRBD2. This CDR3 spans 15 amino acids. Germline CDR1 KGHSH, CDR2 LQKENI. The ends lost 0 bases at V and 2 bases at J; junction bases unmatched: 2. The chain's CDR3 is CASSPPSGTTDTQYF. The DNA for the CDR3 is TGTGCCAGCTCACCACCCAGCGGGACCACAGATACGCAGTATTTT.

CDR3 coding DNA: TGCAGTGCTAGAGGGGTGGACAGCTCCTACGAGCAGTACTTC. It translates to CSARGVDSSYEQYF. The gene calls are TRBV20-1 and TRBJ2-7; D possibly corresponds to TRBD1 (6 bases). V gave up 1 base and J gave up 0 bases, with 10 bases separating them. Looked up from germline, CDR1 is DFQATT and CDR2 is SNEGSKA (reference sequence). This CDR3 has 14 amino acids.

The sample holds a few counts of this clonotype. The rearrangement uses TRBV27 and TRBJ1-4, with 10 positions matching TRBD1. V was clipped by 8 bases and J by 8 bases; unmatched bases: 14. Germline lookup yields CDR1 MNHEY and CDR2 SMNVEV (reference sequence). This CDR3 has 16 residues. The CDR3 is CASSSSLTGGVEKLFF. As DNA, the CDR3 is TGTGCCAGCTCCTCGAGCTTGACAGGGGGCGTAGAAAAACTGTTTTTT. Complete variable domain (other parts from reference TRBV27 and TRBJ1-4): EAQVTQNPRYLITVTGKKLTVTCSQNMNHEYMSWYRQDPGLGLRQIYYSMNVEVTDKGDVPEGYKVSRKEKRNFPLILESPSPNQTSLYFCASSSSLTGGVEKLFFGSGTQLSVL.

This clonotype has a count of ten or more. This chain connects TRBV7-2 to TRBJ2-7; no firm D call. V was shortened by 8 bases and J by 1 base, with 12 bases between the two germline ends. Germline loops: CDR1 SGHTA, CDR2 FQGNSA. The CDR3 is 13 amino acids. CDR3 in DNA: TGTGCCAGCCGGGCCTCTGCATCCTACGAGCAGTACTTC. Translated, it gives CASRASASYEQYF.